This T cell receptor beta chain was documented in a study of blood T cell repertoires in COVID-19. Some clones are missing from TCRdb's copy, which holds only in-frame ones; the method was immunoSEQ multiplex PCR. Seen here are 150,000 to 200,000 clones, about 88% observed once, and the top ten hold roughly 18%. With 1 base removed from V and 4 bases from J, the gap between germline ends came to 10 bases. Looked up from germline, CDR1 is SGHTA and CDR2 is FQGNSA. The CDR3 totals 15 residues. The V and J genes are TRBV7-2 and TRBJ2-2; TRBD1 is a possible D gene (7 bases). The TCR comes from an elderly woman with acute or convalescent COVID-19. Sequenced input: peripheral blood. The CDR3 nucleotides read TGTGCCAGCAGCTTAGGCGGGACAGTCACCGGGGAGCTGTTTTTT. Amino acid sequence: CASSLGGTVTGELFF.